This T cell receptor (beta chain) was identified during a study of T cell repertoires and Cas9 in healthy adults (dated by TCRdb to the late 2010s). In terms of the full investigation: Within the CD4 and CD8 compartments, the researchers characterized SpCas9-reactive T cells in terms of multi-effector potency, cytotoxicity and lineage determination. Preexisting T cell immunity against the Streptococcus pyogenes Cas9 nuclease (SpCas9) used in CRISPR gene editing was examined in the study. What the work shows at the level of the full study, not this receptor alone: In vitro, the proliferation and function of SpCas9-reactive effector T cells were reported to be mitigated by SpCas9-reactive regulatory T cells.

All of the donors in the study were healthy humans. The CDR3 spans 14 residues, from the cysteine through the phenylalanine. The DNA shown is the 42-base CDR3, in frame from base 1. The germline V gene provides CDR1 MNHNS and CDR2 SASEGT. Trimming removed 6 bases from V and 3 bases from J, leaving 14 bases between the germline ends. A word on this clone: It has no known antigen specificity. No per-base quality is available; no much larger clone lies one base away.

The library was built by means of the immunoSEQ multiplex PCR assay. Entries here come from immuneACCESS through TCRdb and include only in-frame sequences with V and J called. Some clones fail to appear in such tables; in the studies checked, an unresolved V gene covers under half of the shortfall, and the cause of the remainder is unknown. The sample data list approximately 23,000 clones, and around 90% of these were observed just once. Of the sample, approximately 1.5% falls within the top ten clones. The V and J segments used are TRBV6-1 and TRBJ1-1; the D gene cannot be resolved reliably. This clonotype originated in a human donor in good health. Sequenced sample: CD4+ effector T cells (CD127+, CD25-, CD137-, CD154-) from PBMCs; culture status not recorded. The bases are TGTGCCAGCAGCGGACGGTTTAAGGACACTGAAGCTTTCTTT. Its product reads: CASSGRFKDTEAFF.